What follows are 32 T cell receptor beta chains derived from one specimen sequenced in a study of T cells in Graves' hyperthyroidism and ophthalmopathy. What was amplified from RNA transcripts were TCR beta CDR3 regions. Primed by the HTBI set, a first-round RT-PCR was run on the TCR CDR3. From the multiplex PCR reads, TCRdb called clonotypes with MiXCR, one entry per CDR3 protein. The table includes a few hundred thousand distinct CDR3 sequences, 15% detected once. Sequencing was done on a sample of blood. The source is a woman in her fifties or sixties with Graves' ophthalmopathy.

This clonotype was seen more than once but under ten times. This chain connects TRBV6-1 to TRBJ1-5; D gene ambiguous. V was clipped by 0 bases and J by 4 bases, with 10 bases between them. Germline V CDR1 and CDR2: MNHNS, SASEGT. The CDR3 totals 15 residues. The CDR3 DNA follows: TGTGCCAGCAGTGAAGCCCGGACCGGGAATCAGCCCCAGCATTTT. It translates to CASSEARTGNQPQHF.

The chain is built from TRBV9 and TRBJ2-2; D might be TRBD1 or TRBD2, each matching 5 bases. The V gene lost 0 bases and the J gene lost 2 bases, with 8 bases spanning the gap. CDR1 is SGDLS and CDR2 is YYNGEE in the germline V gene. This CDR3 region has 15 residues. CDR3 nucleotides: TGTGCCAGCAGCGTAGAAGGGACCAACACCGGGGAGCTGTTTTTT. Protein product: CASSVEGTNTGELFF.

As regards this clonotype: A much larger clone is a single base away; this may be a read error. The chain couples TRBV30 to TRBJ2-1; tentatively, D is TRBD1 or TRBD2 (6 bases each). In germline, CDR1 is GTSNPN, CDR2 SVGIG (reference sequence). There are 16 residues in the CDR3. CDR3: CAWSEGGESSYDEQFF. The CDR3 coding sequence is TGTGCCTGGAGTGAGGGGGGAGAGAGCTCCTACGATGAGCAGTTCTTC.

V is TRBV19 and J is TRBJ2-7, with D uncertain. The germline V gene encodes CDR1 LNHDA and CDR2 SQIVND (reference sequence). Trimming removed 5 bases from V and 2 bases from J, with 13 bases in between. The CDR3 runs 14 residues. In DNA form, the CDR3 reads TGTGCCAGTAGTGCGGCCGTCCATGCCTACGAGCAGTACTTC. This encodes CASSAAVHAYEQYF. The full variable domain, in which reference TRBV19 and TRBJ2-7 provide the parts outside the CDR3, is DGGITQSPKYLFRKEGQNVTLSCEQNLNHDAMYWYRQDPGQGLRLIYYSQIVNDFQKGDIAEGYSVSREKKESFPLTVTSAQKNPTAFYLCASSAAVHAYEQYFGPGTRLTVT.

There are many counts of this clonotype. The genes are TRBV6-2 or TRBV6-3 and TRBJ1-1; D remains unclear. The CDR3 runs to 16 residues. In germline, CDR1 is MNHEY, CDR2 SVGEGT. With 2 bases removed from V and 7 bases from J, the gap between germline ends came to 20 bases. CDR3 sequence: CASSYKPGGVIGEAFF. The CDR3 DNA reads as TGTGCCAGCAGTTACAAGCCGGGTGGGGTAATCGGTGAAGCTTTCTTT.

There are many counts of this clonotype. The gene calls are TRBV6-1 and TRBJ1-2; 7 bases agree with TRBD1. There are 13 residues in the CDR3. J lost 8 bases, V lost 5 bases, and 8 bases had no gene match. Per the germline V gene, CDR1 is MNHNS and CDR2 is SASEGT. In DNA, the CDR3 is TGTGCCAGCAGTCCTGACAGGGCTCAGGGCTACACCTTC. Protein: CASSPDRAQGYTF.

Ten or more counts support this clonotype. The rearrangement uses TRBV2 and TRBJ2-5; 7 bases agree with TRBD2. V dropped 5 bases and J dropped 4; count of bases not matched to a gene: 10. Per germline, CDR1 SNHLY and CDR2 FYNNEI. The CDR3 has 15 amino acids. CDR3 protein: CASSWRSGLGETQYF. The CDR3 DNA is TGTGCCAGCAGTTGGCGTAGCGGGTTGGGAGAGACCCAGTACTTC.

Of note for this clonotype: A read error is possible here, since a much larger clone lies one base away. The CDR3 region has the DNA TGCAGTGCTAGAGGGGGGGGAACGAACACTGAAGCTTTCTTT. This encodes CSARGGGTNTEAFF. V usage is TRBV20-1 and J usage is TRBJ1-1; a possible D gene is TRBD1 (5 bases). Trimming took 1 base from V and 1 from J, leaving 10 bases between them. The V gene's germline CDR1 is DFQATT and CDR2 SNEGSKA (reference sequence). CDR3 size: 14 residues.

This clonotype was counted at least ten times. This chain uses TRBV10-3 with TRBJ1-2; 8 bases map to TRBD1. This CDR3 comprises 11 residues. The V gene's germline CDR1 is ENHRY and CDR2 SYGVKD. The J segment lost 8 bases and the V segment lost 7 bases, leaving 3 bases of the junction unmatched. The CDR3 here is CAITQGEGYTF. For the CDR3, the DNA is TGTGCCATCACACAGGGGGAAGGCTACACCTTC.

The chain couples TRBV5-1 to TRBJ2-1, with 8 bases aligning to TRBD1. The V and J ends lost 6 bases and 1 base, in that order; junction bases with no gene match: 15. The CDR3 is 18 amino acids. CDR1 and CDR2 (germline): SGHRS, YFSETQ. The CDR3 loop reads CASTFPRQGAASYNEQFF. The CDR3 DNA reads TGCGCCAGCACCTTCCCACGGCAGGGGGCCGCGTCCTACAATGAGCAGTTCTTC.

This clonotype came up many times. This chain uses TRBV7-8 with TRBJ2-3; weak D call: TRBD2 (5 bases). V lost 5 bases and J lost 5, with 14 bases in between. The germline V gene has CDR1 SGHVS and CDR2 FQNEAQ. The CDR3 covers 14 residues. The CDR3 region has the DNA TGTGCCAGCAGCCGGGGTGAAGTCGAAGATACGCAGTATTTT. Translation gives CASSRGEVEDTQYF.

The chain couples TRBV9 to TRBJ2-7; 11 positions agree with TRBD1. J was trimmed by 4 bases and V by 0 bases; bases with no gene match: 6. This CDR3 has 16 amino acids. Germline assignment: CDR1 SGDLS and CDR2 YYNGEE. CDR3 amino acids: CASSVDVGTGGYEQYF. The CDR3 DNA is TGTGCCAGCAGCGTAGATGTCGGGACAGGGGGATACGAGCAGTACTTC.

V gene TRBV28 combines with J gene TRBJ2-2; weak D call: TRBD2 (6 bases). From germline, CDR1 is MDHEN and CDR2 SYDVKM. The CDR3 is 16 amino acids. V dropped 6 bases and J dropped 6 bases, with 20 bases sitting between them. CDR3 in amino acids: CASSGRPGRVAGELFF. CDR3 sequence (DNA): TGTGCCAGCAGCGGGCGTCCCGGGAGAGTAGCCGGGGAGCTGTTTTTT.

The sample holds many counts of this clonotype. This chain joins TRBV24-1 and TRBJ2-5; 9 nucleotides match TRBD2. The CDR3 has 17 residues. V dropped 5 bases and J dropped 5; count of bases not matched to a gene: 14. CDR1 and CDR2 (germline): KGHDR, SFDVKD. Here the CDR3 reads CATSVPSGASGRETQYF. The DNA for the CDR3 is TGTGCCACCAGTGTCCCCTCGGGGGCGAGCGGGAGGGAGACCCAGTACTTC.

This clonotype was recorded at least ten times. The chain joins TRBV20-1 to TRBJ2-5; TRBD2 aligns across 14 bases. The CDR3 sequence is 14 residues long. Looked up from germline, CDR1 is DFQATT and CDR2 is SNEGSKA (reference sequence). Trimming at V came to 5 bases and at J to 3 bases, leaving 2 bases not matched to a gene. CDR3 region: CSAEGLAGEETQYF. The CDR3 DNA is TGCAGTGCTGAGGGACTAGCGGGAGAAGAGACCCAGTACTTC.

This chain joins TRBV7-8 and TRBJ2-3; TRBD1 matches at 7 bases. The V segment lost 2 bases and the J segment 4 bases; nucleotides outside the gene matches: 9. The CDR3 is 16 residues long. CDR1 SGHVS and CDR2 FQNEAQ come from the germline V gene. CDR3 bases: TGTGCCAGCAGCTTAATCCTCGGACAGGTGGCAGATACGCAGTATTTT. It yields the protein CASSLILGQVADTQYF.

The rearrangement links TRBV6-1 to TRBJ2-1; D unclear. This CDR3 contains 11 residues. Germline V gives CDR1 MNHNS, CDR2 SASEGT. Here the CDR3 reads CGTISYNEQFF. In DNA form, the CDR3 reads TGTGGGACCATTTCCTACAATGAGCAGTTCTTC.

The sample holds many counts of this clonotype. This chain joins TRBV3-1 and TRBJ2-3; D remains unclear. The CDR3 runs to 14 residues. Trimming pared 4 bases from V and 5 bases from J, leaving 13 bases between. The germline CDR1 and CDR2 sequences are LGHDT and YNNKEL (reference sequence). The CDR3 DNA sequence: TGTGCCAGCAGCCTACCGTCTAGAGGAGATACGCAGTATTTT. As protein: CASSLPSRGDTQYF.

V usage is TRBV3-1 and J usage is TRBJ2-3, with TRBD2 matching over 9 bases. V dropped 2 bases and J dropped 3; count of bases not matched to a gene: 3. Germline loops: CDR1 LGHDT, CDR2 YNNKEL (reference sequence). The CDR3 is 15 amino acids. The chain's CDR3 is CASSQRSGRTDTQYF. The CDR3, as DNA: TGTGCCAGCAGCCAACGGAGCGGGAGGACAGATACGCAGTATTTT.

The chain is built from TRBV28 and TRBJ2-1, with TRBD2 matching over 8 bases. Germline CDR1 and CDR2: MDHEN and SYDVKM. Losses at the gene ends were 6 bases for V and 4 bases for J; bases not matched to a gene: 11. The CDR3 contains 16 residues. The DNA for the CDR3 is TGTGCCAGCAGCCCTTGGAGCGGGAGTGCTTACAATGAGCAGTTCTTC. As protein: CASSPWSGSAYNEQFF.

This clonotype appeared many times. CDR3 nucleotide sequence: TGTGCCAGCAGCCAAGACCACCAGGCGGGAGGGCCCTCCAATGAGCAGTTCTTC. This gives the protein CASSQDHQAGGPSNEQFF. This rearrangement joins TRBV3-1 to TRBJ2-1; 9 bases align to TRBD2. V trimming: 0 bases; J trimming: 6 bases; junction bases outside the gene matches: 12. CDR3 length equals 18 residues. Per germline, CDR1 LGHDT and CDR2 YNNKEL (reference sequence).

This clonotype has a handful of counts. The rearrangement links TRBV7-2 to TRBJ2-3; D is perhaps TRBD2 (6 bases). This CDR3 is built from 17 residues. The germline gives CDR1 SGHTA, CDR2 FQGNSA. Trimming pared 4 bases from V and 6 bases from J, leaving 23 bases between. The CDR3 bases are TGTGCCAGCAGCTCCCCGCCGGAGCGGGCCACTCCGGATACGCAGTATTTT. Protein: CASSSPPERATPDTQYF.

Many counts were recorded for this clonotype. The V call is TRBV3-1, the J call TRBJ1-2, with D hard to call. The CDR3 spans 15 residues. Germline values: CDR1 LGHDT, CDR2 YNNKEL (reference sequence). V lost 1 base, J lost 3 bases, and 12 bases lay in between. Here the CDR3 DNA reads TGTGCCAGCAGCCAAGCGGCAGGAGCGCACTATGGCTACACCTTC. Translated, it gives CASSQAAGAHYGYTF.

In its sample, this clonotype was seen many times. CDR3: CASSLEGDNEQFF. In DNA form, the CDR3 reads TGCGCCAGCAGCTTGGAGGGCGATAATGAGCAGTTCTTC. The J gene is TRBJ2-1, the V gene TRBV5-1, with no clear D. This CDR3 region has 13 residues. V lost 0 bases and J lost 7, with 8 bases in between. Germline lookup yields CDR1 SGHRS and CDR2 YFSETQ. The variable domain in full, completed from reference TRBV5-1 and TRBJ2-1, reads KAGVTQTPRYLIKTRGQQVTLSCSPISGHRSVSWYQQTPGQGLQFLFEYFSETQRNKGNFPGRFSGRQFSNSRSEMNVSTLELGDSALYLCASSLEGDNEQFFGPGTRLTVL.

This clonotype was observed many times. CDR3 bases: TGTGCCAGCAGCTTAGGGACAGGGATCGATCAGCCCCAGCATTTT. Protein sequence: CASSLGTGIDQPQHF. The chain couples TRBV11-2 to TRBJ1-5, with 8 positions matching TRBD1. The CDR3 is made up of 15 amino acids. The germline gives CDR1 SGHAT, CDR2 FQNNGV. V trimming: 1 base; J trimming: 5 bases; junction bases outside the gene matches: 4.

The genes are TRBV10-3 and TRBJ2-6; D unresolved. V gave up 6 bases and J gave up 0 bases, with 12 bases separating them. CDR1 is ENHRY and CDR2 is SYGVKD in the germline V gene. This CDR3 is 16 amino acids long. The CDR3 DNA follows: TGTGCCATCAGAGGCGGAGCCATCTCTGGGGCCAACGTCCTGACTTTC. Amino acid sequence: CAIRGGAISGANVLTF.

Ten or more counts support this clonotype. This sequence joins TRBV2 and TRBJ2-7, with 8 bases fitting TRBD1. Trimming cost V 6 bases and J 2 bases; bases outside gene matches: 9. CDR3 length equals 15 residues. Germline CDR1 reads SNHLY; CDR2 reads FYNNEI. CDR3 nucleotide sequence: TGTGCCAGCAGCTCCGACAGGGGAGGAGCCTACGAGCAGTACTTC. It is translated as CASSSDRGGAYEQYF. Supplemented by reference TRBV2 and TRBJ2-7, the full variable domain reads EPEVTQTPSHQVTQMGQEVILRCVPISNHLYFYWYRQILGQKVEFLVSFYNNEISEKSEIFDDQFSVERPDGSNFTLKIRSTKLEDSAMYFCASSSDRGGAYEQYFGPGTRLTVT.

This clonotype turned up a few times. V and J are TRBV27 and TRBJ2-1; 8 bases map to TRBD2. Germline loops: CDR1 MNHEY, CDR2 SMNVEV (reference sequence). J gave up 3 bases and V 6 bases, and 10 bases lay outside the gene matches. This CDR3 has 16 amino acids. DNA of the CDR3: TGTGCCAGCAGCATACGGCGGACTAGCAGCTACAATGAGCAGTTCTTC. It codes for CASSIRRTSSYNEQFF.

The sample holds a few counts of this clonotype. This chain uses TRBV28 with TRBJ2-2; no clear D gene. The CDR3 is 14 residues long. Germline V gene data show CDR1 as MDHEN and CDR2 as SYDVKM. With 5 bases removed from V and 2 bases from J, the gap between germline ends came to 9 bases. In DNA form, the CDR3 reads TGTGCCAGCAGTGTGGACGGCAACACCGGGGAGCTGTTTTTT. Translation: CASSVDGNTGELFF.

This clonotype was seen repeatedly, ten times or more. The chain has TRBV10-3 and TRBJ2-7; 9 bases fit TRBD1. This CDR3 is 18 amino acids long. The germline CDR1 and CDR2 sequences are ENHRY and SYGVKD. V shed 0 bases and J 3 bases; nucleotides not matched to a gene: 12. For the CDR3, the DNA is TGTGCCATCAGTGAGTCCACCTCAGGACAGGGGAGGCTCTACGAGCAGTACTTC. Amino acids: CAISESTSGQGRLYEQYF.

Many counts were recorded for this clonotype. The chain carries TRBV12-3 or TRBV12-4 and TRBJ2-2; 8 positions match TRBD2. V shed 3 bases, J shed 4 bases, and the junction held 7 bases outside the gene matches. The CDR3 consists of 16 residues. The CDR3 loop reads CASSFAAGVTTGELFF. CDR3 nucleotides: TGTGCCAGCAGTTTCGCAGCGGGAGTGACCACCGGGGAGCTGTTTTTT.

This clonotype was detected many times. The chain recombines TRBV6-1 with TRBJ2-5; D might be TRBD1 (6 bases). V lost 4 bases and J 5 bases, leaving 14 bases between the germline ends. There are 14 residues in the CDR3. Germline V CDR1 and CDR2: MNHNS, SASEGT. The CDR3 loop reads CASSAKGGRETQYF. Here the CDR3 DNA reads TGTGCCAGCAGTGCGAAAGGGGGTCGGGAGACCCAGTACTTC.